The clone carrying this T cell receptor beta chain was seen a handful of times. Germline V CDR1 and CDR2: DFQATT, SNEGSKA (reference sequence). V was trimmed by 6 bases and J by 3 bases, leaving 9 bases between them. The CDR3 runs to 11 residues. A universal primer site was incorporated via template switching, and the cDNA contained unique molecular identifiers. TCRdb used MiXCR to reprocess the 5' RACE reads, holding one entry per CDR3 protein. This sample carries more than 1.5 million distinct CDR3 sequences, under 35% of them seen once, and the ten largest clones take about 0.27%. This sample is drawn from a study of identical twins.

What was sequenced was cord blood. The sequence derives from a newborn girl in good health. This chain connects TRBV20-1 to TRBJ2-7; no reliable D call. In nucleotides, the CDR3 is TGCAGTGCCCCATCTGTCTACGAGCAGTACTTC. Translation gives CSAPSVYEQYF.